This T cell receptor beta chain emerged from a study of T cells of healthy individuals. This clonotype was observed at least ten times. The germline gives CDR1 KGHSH, CDR2 LQKENI. V shed 5 bases and J shed 0 bases, with 11 bases lying between them. There are 14 residues in the CDR3. Each CDR3 protein gets one entry after TCRdb re-called the 5' RACE reads with MiXCR. This table holds just over 40,000 distinct CDR3 sequences, about 4.2% found once. This TCR derives from a human donor in good health. The chain recombines TRBV18 with TRBJ2-7; tentative D call: TRBD1 (6 bases). CDR3 sequence (DNA): TGTGCCAGCTCAGACCGGGACAACTCCTACGAGCAGTACTTC. This encodes CASSDRDNSYEQYF.